A single sample is the source of the 27 T cell receptor beta chains below, sequenced in a study of cytomegalovirus exposure and HLA in healthy donors. PCR was performed using 60 Vbeta and 13 Jbeta primers. The method was immunoSEQ multiplex PCR; TCRdb's version includes in-frame clones alone and lacks a portion of them. The data contain approximately 160,000 clones, approximately 78% of them seen just once; the ten biggest clones take up over 0.85%. The sample taken for sequencing was PBMCs. These receptors came from a girl aged 2 to 9 in good health and CMV-seropositive.

The rearrangement links TRBV28 to TRBJ2-7, with 11 bases matching TRBD2. This CDR3 is built from 15 residues. V dropped 6 bases and J dropped 2; count of bases not matched to a gene: 6. Germline values: CDR1 MDHEN, CDR2 SYDVKM. For the CDR3, the DNA is TGTGCCAGCAGATTAAGACTAGCGGGGACCTACGAGCAGTACTTC. Protein sequence: CASRLRLAGTYEQYF.

The chain joins TRBV7-9 to TRBJ2-7, with D tentatively TRBD2 (6 bases). CDR3 length: 13 residues. Germline assignment: CDR1 SEHNR and CDR2 FQNEAQ (reference sequence). Trimming left V 5 bases short and J 3 bases short, with 11 bases between. CDR3 nucleotides: TGTGCCAGCAGCCGGGGACTGGACTACGAGCAGTACTTC. Translating gives CASSRGLDYEQYF.

This clone was counted a few times. One end of the junction fails to match germline, which may point to a read error. The DNA of the CDR3 is TGTTCCAGCAGCTACATGAACACTGAAGCTTTCTTT. Encoded protein: CSSSYMNTEAFF. The rearrangement uses TRBV7-9 and TRBJ1-1, with D hard to call. Germline loops: CDR1 SEHNR, CDR2 FQNEAQ (reference sequence). The CDR3 totals 12 residues.

In the case of this clone: Other nucleotide sequences in the sample specify the same CDR3. The gene calls are TRBV30 and TRBJ2-5; D possibly corresponds to TRBD2 (6 bases). Germline assignment: CDR1 GTSNPN and CDR2 SVGIG (reference sequence). CDR3 length: 12 residues. The germline V and J ends were trimmed by 0 bases and 5 bases, with 7 bases remaining between them. The CDR3 DNA reads as TGTGCCTGGAGTGTTCGGGGGGAGACCCAGTACTTC. Protein sequence: CAWSVRGETQYF.

This clone was detected a few times. The V gene is TRBV4-2, the J gene TRBJ2-3, with 10 bases fitting TRBD2. This CDR3 has 16 amino acids. In germline, CDR1 is LGHNA, CDR2 YNFKEQ. V lost 0 bases, J lost 3 bases, and 3 bases stayed unmatched. CDR3 DNA sequence: TGTGCCAGCAGCCAAGACCGAGCGGGAGGGACAGATACGCAGTATTTT. As protein: CASSQDRAGGTDTQYF.

The CDR3 protein is CASSLFGGGRVYNEQFF. The CDR3 nucleotides are TGTGCCAGCAGCCTTTTCGGGGGCGGGAGAGTCTACAATGAGCAGTTCTTC. The chain has TRBV7-9 and TRBJ2-1, with D perhaps matching TRBD2 (7 bases). The CDR3 is 17 amino acids. Germline V gene lookup returns CDR1 SEHNR and CDR2 FQNEAQ (reference sequence). Between the trimmed V and J ends, which lost 5 bases and 3 bases, there was a span of 20 bases. The full variable domain, in which reference TRBV7-9 and TRBJ2-1 provide the parts outside the CDR3, is DTGVSQNPRHKITKRGQNVTFRCDPISEHNRLYWYRQTLGQGPEFLTYFQNEAQLEKSRLLSDRFSAERPKGSFSTLEIQRTEQGDSAMYLCASSLFGGGRVYNEQFFGPGTRLTVL.

This chain links TRBV18 with TRBJ2-5; maybe TRBD2 (6 bases). The germline CDR1 and CDR2 sequences are KGHSH and LQKENI. V lost 3 bases and J lost 1, with 6 bases in between. There are 13 residues in the CDR3. In nucleotides, the CDR3 is TGTGCCAGCTCACCGGGGGGCCAAGAGACCCAGTACTTC. It encodes CASSPGGQETQYF.

The chain joins TRBV5-4 to TRBJ1-1; possibly TRBD1 for D (5 bases). Looked up from germline, CDR1 is SGHNT and CDR2 is YYREEE (reference sequence). Trimming left V 4 bases short and J 3 bases short, with 19 bases between. The CDR3 covers 16 residues. This CDR3 is CASSVSPGDLDTEAFF. For the CDR3, the DNA is TGTGCCAGCAGCGTGTCACCGGGGGATTTGGACACTGAAGCTTTCTTT.

The chain carries TRBV15 and TRBJ1-5; TRBD1 matches at 8 bases. After removal of 6 bases from V and 4 bases from J, the junction contained 2 bases not matched to a gene. The CDR3 covers 13 residues. Germline V gene lookup returns CDR1 LNHNV and CDR2 YYDKDF (reference sequence). CDR3 nucleotide sequence: TGTGCCACCAGACGACAGGGGAATCAGCCCCAGCATTTT. This translates into CATRRQGNQPQHF.

The rearrangement links TRBV5-1 to TRBJ1-1, with D possibly TRBD1 on 5 matching bases. This CDR3 region has 14 residues. V was shortened by 3 bases and J by 4 bases, with 13 bases between the two germline ends. The germline V gene encodes CDR1 SGHRS and CDR2 YFSETQ. CDR3 amino acids: CASSSPAGVTEAFF. The CDR3 DNA reads as TGCGCCAGCAGCTCCCCCGCGGGGGTCACTGAAGCTTTCTTT.

The chain uses TRBV10-3 and TRBJ1-1; D call uncertain. Trimming removed 0 bases from V and 11 bases from J, with 10 bases in between. Per the germline V gene, CDR1 is ENHRY and CDR2 is SYGVKD. The CDR3 has 12 residues. The DNA for the CDR3 is TGTGCCATCAGTGAGTCGGGTTTGCGGGCTTTCTTT. It codes for CAISESGLRAFF.

The genes are TRBV5-6 and TRBJ2-7; D ambiguous. Germline assignment: CDR1 SGHDT and CDR2 YYEEEE. V lost 4 bases and J 0 bases, leaving 14 bases between the germline ends. The CDR3 is made up of 15 amino acids. CDR3 nucleotides: TGTGCCAGCAGCCCCACACCGACACTCTCCTACGAGCAGTACTTC. Protein sequence: CASSPTPTLSYEQYF. Complete variable domain (other parts from reference TRBV5-6 and TRBJ2-7): DAGVTQSPTHLIKTRGQQVTLRCSPKSGHDTVSWYQQALGQGPQFIFQYYEEEERQRGNFPDRFSGHQFPNYSSELNVNALLLGDSALYLCASSPTPTLSYEQYFGPGTRLTVT.

This clone was counted between two and nine times. The rearrangement uses TRBV6-5 and TRBJ2-1; the D gene is possibly TRBD2 (6 bases). This CDR3 has 14 amino acids. Germline CDR1 is MNHEY and CDR2 is SVGAGI. Trimming stripped 4 bases from V and 8 bases from J, with 15 bases between. CDR3 sequence (DNA): TGTGCCAGCAGTTCGGGGGTCATATATGATGAGCAGTTCTTC. Translation gives CASSSGVIYDEQFF.

The chain uses TRBV14 and TRBJ1-1, with a weak D call TRBD1 (6 bases). Germline values: CDR1 SGHDN, CDR2 FVKESK. The CDR3 is 13 amino acids. Trimming removed 4 bases at V and 5 bases at J, with 11 bases between. This chain's CDR3 is CASSLYRATEAFF. CDR3 in DNA: TGTGCCAGCAGCCTTTACAGGGCTACTGAAGCTTTCTTT.

This clone was recorded only once. The chain carries TRBV5-4 and TRBJ2-3; no reliable D call. Germline CDR1 SGHNT, CDR2 YYREEE (reference sequence). The V end lost 0 bases, the J end lost 0 bases, and 11 bases lay between the germline ends. This CDR3 contains 16 residues. This chain's CDR3 is CASSLGSGRSTDTQYF. CDR3 DNA: TGTGCCAGCAGCTTGGGCTCGGGTCGGAGCACAGATACGCAGTATTTT.

The CDR3: CASSPVFRGGYEQYF. For the CDR3, the DNA is TGTGCCAGCAGCCCTGTCTTCAGGGGTGGGTACGAGCAGTACTTC. V and J are TRBV4-2 and TRBJ2-7; D perhaps matches TRBD1 (6 bases). Trimming stripped 4 bases from V and 4 bases from J, with 17 bases between. The CDR3 extends over 15 amino acids. Per germline, CDR1 LGHNA and CDR2 YNFKEQ.

The chain combines TRBV9 with TRBJ1-2; TRBD1 matches 7 bases. CDR3 length: 13 residues. V dropped 6 bases and J dropped 4; count of bases not matched to a gene: 6. Looked up from germline, CDR1 is SGDLS and CDR2 is YYNGEE. The CDR3 spells CASTLGDSYGYTF. The CDR3 coding sequence is TGTGCCAGCACCCTGGGGGACAGCTATGGCTACACCTTC.

This clone was detected a few times. The V gene is TRBV13, the J gene TRBJ2-6; 8 nucleotides agree with TRBD1. Trimming removed 2 bases from V and 1 base from J; junction bases left unmatched: 4. Germline loops: CDR1 PRHDT, CDR2 FYEKMQ (reference sequence). The CDR3 is 17 amino acids. In nucleotides, the CDR3 is TGTGCCAGCAGCTTAAGGGACAGGAGATCTGGGGCCAACGTCCTGACTTTC. This encodes CASSLRDRRSGANVLTF.

This clone was found a few times. The chain recombines TRBV30 with TRBJ2-6; a possible D gene is TRBD2 (6 bases). Between the trimmed V and J ends, which lost 4 bases and 2 bases, there was a span of 9 bases. The CDR3 loop spans 14 amino acids. Germline assignment: CDR1 GTSNPN and CDR2 SVGIG (reference sequence). For the CDR3, the DNA is TGTGCCTGGAATTGGGGGGCTGGGGCCAACGTCCTGACTTTC. It translates to CAWNWGAGANVLTF. The variable domain in full, completed from reference TRBV30 and TRBJ2-6, reads SQTIHQWPATLVQPVGSPLSLECTVEGTSNPNLYWYRQAAGRGLQLLFYSVGIGQISSEVPQNLSASRPQDRQFILSSKKLLLSDSGFYLCAWNWGAGANVLTFGAGSRLTVL.

The chain links TRBV6-1 to TRBJ2-7; 7 bases are shared with TRBD2. The CDR3 is 15 residues long. J gave up 3 bases and V 7 bases, and 12 bases lay outside the gene matches. Germline V gene lookup returns CDR1 MNHNS and CDR2 SASEGT. The DNA of the CDR3 is TGTGCCAGCAAGAGCCCGTCTAGCGGTGACTACGAGCAGTACTTC. Its translation: CASKSPSSGDYEQYF.

The V call is TRBV19, the J call TRBJ1-2; no firm D call. The CDR3 sequence is 14 residues long. With 9 bases removed from V and 3 bases from J, the gap between germline ends came to 17 bases. Per the germline V gene, CDR1 is LNHDA and CDR2 is SQIVND (reference sequence). The CDR3 nucleotides read TGTGCCAGGATTCCCACTCTGAGGTACTATGGCTACACCTTC. It yields the protein CARIPTLRYYGYTF.

The chain has TRBV4-2 and TRBJ2-5, with 7 nucleotides matching TRBD1. The trim removed 1 base at V and 4 bases at J, leaving 3 bases unmatched. The CDR3 loop spans 14 amino acids. The V gene's germline CDR1 is LGHNA and CDR2 YNFKEQ. The CDR3 bases are TGTGCCAGCAGCCAAGGCCGGACAGGAGAGACCCAGTACTTC. Translating it yields CASSQGRTGETQYF.

This chain links TRBV5-1 with TRBJ1-4; TRBD1 matches at 7 bases. The germline V gene has CDR1 SGHRS and CDR2 YFSETQ. Germline trimming cut 4 bases from V and 7 bases from J; bases unmatched to any gene: 7. The CDR3 covers 14 residues. CDR3 sequence reads: CASSRDSDSEKLFF. CDR3 nucleotide sequence: TGCGCCAGCAGCAGGGACAGCGATAGTGAAAAACTGTTTTTT.

This clone was counted a few times. The J gene is TRBJ2-6, the V gene TRBV27; D is unclear. The V end was cut by 6 bases, the J end by 0 bases, with 6 bases between. Germline CDR1 and CDR2: MNHEY and SMNVEV (reference sequence). CDR3 size: 14 residues. The CDR3 DNA follows: TGTGCCAGCAGGCCACTCTCTGGGGCCAACGTCCTGACTTTC. Its protein product is CASRPLSGANVLTF.

The chain recombines TRBV5-1 with TRBJ2-7; D is possibly TRBD2 (6 bases). Trimming shortened V by 4 bases and J by 10 bases, and 24 bases separated the two germline ends. Germline lookup yields CDR1 SGHRS and CDR2 YFSETQ. This CDR3 region has 15 residues. CDR3 DNA: TGCGCCAGCAGCCCGGGAGTCCGCCAACATGGATATCAGTACTTC. Its translation is CASSPGVRQHGYQYF. Using reference TRBV5-1 and TRBJ2-7 for the parts outside the CDR3, the full variable domain is KAGVTQTPRYLIKTRGQQVTLSCSPISGHRSVSWYQQTPGQGLQFLFEYFSETQRNKGNFPGRFSGRQFSNSRSEMNVSTLELGDSALYLCASSPGVRQHGYQYFGPGTRLTVT.

The rearrangement joins TRBV27 to TRBJ1-5, with D unclear. The CDR3 runs to 11 residues. CDR1 MNHEY and CDR2 SMNVEV come from the germline V gene (reference sequence). Trimming took 7 bases from V and 5 from J, leaving 6 bases between them. The CDR3 loop is CASIIHQPQHF. In DNA form, the CDR3 reads TGTGCCAGCATTATCCATCAGCCCCAGCATTTT.

V gene TRBV29-1 combines with J gene TRBJ2-1, with TRBD2 matching over 8 bases. Germline-derived CDR1 and CDR2 are SQVTM and ANQGSEA. The J segment lost 3 bases and the V segment lost 5 bases, leaving 12 bases of the junction unmatched. This CDR3 is built from 16 residues. The CDR3 DNA follows: TGCAGCGTTAACCCCTGGACGGGAGGGCTCTACAATGAGCAGTTCTTC. It specifies CSVNPWTGGLYNEQFF.